By sample fraction, the clone carrying this T cell receptor (beta chain) is medium-sized. One end of the junction is discordant with germline, which a read error may explain. Every donor contributed 7.5 to 10 milliliters of peripheral blood by blood draw. Every sample yielded at least 7 million isolated PBMCs. The entry originates in a study of blood T cells in healthy people across ages. PCR was performed a second time for about 7 to 12 cycles using a sample-barcoded 5' primer and a J-beta primer mix. TCRdb re-derived calls from the 5' RACE reads in MiXCR, one entry per CDR3 protein. This sample has about a million distinct CDR3 sequences, with 45% to 60% found just once. The material sequenced was blood. This TCR derives from a woman aged 60 to 75 in good health.

In DNA form, the CDR3 reads TGTGCCAGCAGTTTAAGAGATACGCAGTATTTT. Translation gives CASSLRDTQYF. V gene TRBV5-1 combines with J gene TRBJ2-3; D is undetermined. The CDR3 has 11 amino acids. Germline CDR1 and CDR2: SGHRS and YFSETQ.